These 25 T cell receptor beta chains share one sample of origin, sequenced in a study of cytomegalovirus exposure and HLA in healthy donors. A multiplex PCR was run with 60 Vbeta primers and 13 Jbeta primers. This table comes from immunoSEQ multiplex PCR, and its TCRdb copy is limited to in-frame clones, with some not included. The repertoire has a few hundred thousand clones, approximately 80% of them found once; the top ten carry approximately 0.22%. Source material: PBMCs. Source of these receptors: a girl aged 2-10 years in good health and CMV-seronegative.

CDR3 sequence: CASSLSQGTEAFF. The CDR3 DNA sequence: TGCGCCAGCAGCTTATCACAGGGGACTGAAGCTTTCTTT. This chain uses TRBV5-1 with TRBJ1-1; 7 nucleotides align to TRBD1. V was pared by 2 bases and J by 5 bases, with 3 bases of the junction left unmatched. There are 13 residues in the CDR3. Germline V gene data show CDR1 as SGHRS and CDR2 as YFSETQ.

In the case of this clone: Other DNA sequences within the sample encode an identical CDR3. V and J are TRBV9 and TRBJ1-5; the D gene is possibly TRBD1 (5 bases). The CDR3 covers 15 residues. V gave up 0 bases and J gave up 1 base, with 8 bases separating them. CDR1 SGDLS and CDR2 YYNGEE come from the germline V gene. CDR3 coding DNA: TGTGCCAGCAGCGTAGGGCAGGGAAGCAATCAGCCCCAGCATTTT. Translation: CASSVGQGSNQPQHF.

The chain links TRBV19 to TRBJ1-2; D gene uncertain. V was clipped by 3 bases and J by 4 bases, with 15 bases between them. The CDR3 has 15 amino acids. Germline V gene data show CDR1 as LNHDA and CDR2 as SQIVND (reference sequence). The CDR3 protein is CASSMGVPGPYGYTF. As DNA, the CDR3 is TGTGCCAGTAGTATGGGAGTTCCCGGGCCCTATGGCTACACCTTC. Filled out from reference TRBV19 and TRBJ1-2, the complete variable domain reads DGGITQSPKYLFRKEGQNVTLSCEQNLNHDAMYWYRQDPGQGLRLIYYSQIVNDFQKGDIAEGYSVSREKKESFPLTVTSAQKNPTAFYLCASSMGVPGPYGYTFGSGTRLTVV.

V is TRBV27 and J is TRBJ2-2, with D unclear. The V gene's germline CDR1 is MNHEY and CDR2 SMNVEV (reference sequence). The CDR3 spans 16 residues. The V and J ends lost 3 bases and 6 bases respectively, with 17 bases between them. The CDR3 coding sequence is TGTGCCAGCAGTTTTTTTCGCAGGTCTTGGCCCGGGGAGCTGTTTTTT. Translating gives CASSFFRRSWPGELFF.

The gene calls are TRBV10-3 and TRBJ2-1; 14 bases are shared with TRBD2. The CDR3 is 16 amino acids. CDR1 and CDR2 (germline): ENHRY, SYGVKD. V shed 7 bases, J shed 2 bases, and the junction held 4 bases outside the gene matches. Here the CDR3 DNA reads TGTGCCATCACCGGACTAGCGGGAGGAACCTACAATGAGCAGTTCTTC. This codes for CAITGLAGGTYNEQFF.

Only a few counts were recorded for this clone. The chain joins TRBV4-1 to TRBJ1-2, with TRBD1 matching over 7 bases. Germline values: CDR1 MGHRA, CDR2 YSYEKL. Unmatched junction bases numbered 19, after V lost 5 bases and J lost 7 bases. The CDR3 covers 17 residues. In DNA form, the CDR3 reads TGCGCCAGCAGCTCCTTTTCGCTGAGGACAGGTGGGCTTGGCTACACCTTC. The encoded protein is CASSSFSLRTGGLGYTF.

The chain couples TRBV30 to TRBJ1-2, with 10 bases that match TRBD1. V was pared by 8 bases and J by 8 bases, with 11 bases of the junction left unmatched. The CDR3 consists of 13 residues. Looked up from germline, CDR1 is GTSNPN and CDR2 is SVGIG (reference sequence). The CDR3 spells CADRPGQGNGYTF. CDR3 sequence (DNA): TGTGCCGACCGACCGGGACAGGGGAACGGCTACACCTTC. The whole variable domain, filled in from reference TRBV30 and TRBJ1-2, reads SQTIHQWPATLVQPVGSPLSLECTVEGTSNPNLYWYRQAAGRGLQLLFYSVGIGQISSEVPQNLSASRPQDRQFILSSKKLLLSDSGFYLCADRPGQGNGYTFGSGTRLTVV.

This clone was observed once. The V gene is TRBV7-2, the J gene TRBJ1-2; D uncertain. V shed 0 bases and J shed 7 bases, with 21 bases lying between them. CDR3 size: 17 residues. Germline CDR1 is SGHTA and CDR2 is FQGNSA. CDR3 in amino acids: CASSLAWTEVPAVGYTF. The CDR3 DNA reads as TGTGCCAGCAGCTTAGCGTGGACGGAGGTCCCGGCGGTTGGCTACACCTTC.

The V call is TRBV7-7, the J call TRBJ2-1; 10 bases fit TRBD2. V was pared by 5 bases and J by 6 bases, with 13 bases of the junction left unmatched. From germline, CDR1 is SSHAT and CDR2 FNYEAQ (reference sequence). This CDR3 has 17 amino acids. CDR3 bases: TGTGCCAGCAGCCCAGATAGCGGGGGGTATCTTAGCAATGAGCAGTTCTTC. Its protein is CASSPDSGGYLSNEQFF.

The chain combines TRBV19 with TRBJ2-2, with a weak D call TRBD2 (6 bases). The CDR3 has 12 amino acids. Germline V gene data show CDR1 as LNHDA and CDR2 as SQIVND (reference sequence). In nucleotides, the CDR3 is TGTGCTACGGGGGTCTCCACCGGGGAGCTGTTTTTT. Its translation: CATGVSTGELFF.

V and J are TRBV10-1 and TRBJ2-7; 7 nucleotides line up with TRBD2. V shed 5 bases, J shed 3 bases, and the junction held 7 bases outside the gene matches. Germline CDR1 reads WNHNN; CDR2 reads SYGVQD (reference sequence). There are 14 residues in the CDR3. The CDR3: CASSPTGGSYEQYF. CDR3 DNA: TGCGCCAGCAGTCCCACTGGCGGGAGCTACGAGCAGTACTTC.

V is TRBV2 and J is TRBJ1-1; 9 bases line up with TRBD1. The CDR3 is 15 residues long. The V gene's germline CDR1 is SNHLY and CDR2 FYNNEI. Unmatched junction bases numbered 8, after V lost 6 bases and J lost 3 bases. CDR3 protein: CASRPGQGWHTEAFF. CDR3 nucleotides: TGTGCCAGCAGACCGGGACAGGGATGGCACACTGAAGCTTTCTTT. Combining the CDR3 with reference TRBV2 and TRBJ1-1 gives the whole variable domain EPEVTQTPSHQVTQMGQEVILRCVPISNHLYFYWYRQILGQKVEFLVSFYNNEISEKSEIFDDQFSVERPDGSNFTLKIRSTKLEDSAMYFCASRPGQGWHTEAFFGQGTRLTVV.

This chain links TRBV10-2 with TRBJ2-7; 8 nucleotides agree with TRBD1. V dropped 3 bases and J dropped 6; count of bases not matched to a gene: 19. This CDR3 is 18 amino acids long. CDR1 and CDR2 from the germline V gene are WSHSY and SAAADI. The CDR3 is CASSEPPGQVTHFREQYF. CDR3 DNA: TGCGCCAGCAGTGAACCTCCGGGACAGGTGACTCACTTTCGCGAGCAGTACTTC.

V gene TRBV4-1 combines with J gene TRBJ2-7, with 7 bases that match TRBD2. Germline V gives CDR1 MGHRA, CDR2 YSYEKL. The length of the CDR3 is 14 residues. After removal of 1 base from V and 4 bases from J, the junction contained 4 bases not matched to a gene. This chain's CDR3 is CASSQGLAHYEQYF. CDR3 nucleotides: TGCGCCAGCAGCCAAGGACTAGCCCATTACGAGCAGTACTTC.

The chain joins TRBV28 to TRBJ1-1; D ambiguous. This CDR3 is built from 13 residues. The germline gives CDR1 MDHEN, CDR2 SYDVKM. Trimming pared 4 bases from V and 12 bases from J, leaving 18 bases between. Written as DNA, the CDR3 is TGTGCCAGCAGTTCCCGACCAGGCTCCTCAACTTTCTTT. It encodes CASSSRPGSSTFF.

CDR3 sequence (DNA): TGTGCCAGCAGCTATACAGGGATTAACTATGGCTACACCTTC. This encodes CASSYTGINYGYTF. The rearrangement links TRBV7-2 to TRBJ1-2; TRBD1 might be the D (6 bases). The germline CDR1 and CDR2 sequences are SGHTA and FQGNSA. V was pared by 4 bases and J by 1 base, with 10 bases between. The CDR3 sequence is 14 residues long.

V usage is TRBV7-9 and J usage is TRBJ2-6; 7 bases align to TRBD1. CDR1 SEHNR and CDR2 FQNEAQ come from the germline V gene (reference sequence). This CDR3 comprises 14 residues. With 1 base clipped from V and 7 bases from J, the junction kept 1 base outside the gene matches. This CDR3 reads CASSLGQGANVLTF. CDR3 DNA sequence: TGTGCCAGCAGCTTAGGACAGGGAGCCAACGTCCTGACTTTC.

The V call is TRBV30, the J call TRBJ2-1; 12 nucleotides line up with TRBD2. V shed 7 bases, J shed 8 bases, and the junction held 12 bases outside the gene matches. There are 15 residues in the CDR3. Germline CDR1 GTSNPN, CDR2 SVGIG (reference sequence). CDR3 nucleotides: TGTGCCTCCTCCCGACTAGCGGGAGTATTCGATGAGCAGTTCTTC. Amino acids: CASSRLAGVFDEQFF.

This clone has more than one count but fewer than ten. The chain combines TRBV5-6 with TRBJ2-1; 7 bases agree with TRBD1. The CDR3 loop spans 15 amino acids. Trimming cost V 2 bases and J 3 bases; bases outside gene matches: 5. Germline CDR1 SGHDT, CDR2 YYEEEE. For the CDR3, the DNA is TGTGCCAGCAGCTTCCCGGGGACAGTCTACAATGAGCAGTTCTTC. As protein: CASSFPGTVYNEQFF.

A few counts support this clone. The chain joins TRBV2 to TRBJ1-3; D remains ambiguous. The V gene's germline CDR1 is SNHLY and CDR2 FYNNEI. Trimming stripped 5 bases from V and 3 bases from J, with 17 bases between. The CDR3 has 16 amino acids. In DNA form, the CDR3 reads TGTGCCAGCAGTTTCCGCGATTCCCCGGGTGGAAACACCATATATTTT. Its translation is CASSFRDSPGGNTIYF.

The V call is TRBV6-6, the J call TRBJ2-7; 7 bases map to TRBD1. From germline, CDR1 is MNHNY and CDR2 SVGAGI (reference sequence). The V and J ends lost 5 bases and 3 bases, in that order; junction bases with no gene match: 4. The CDR3 contains 13 residues. The DNA of the CDR3 is TGTGCCAGCAGTCGGGACAGCCTCTACGAGCAGTACTTC. This encodes CASSRDSLYEQYF.

The chain links TRBV19 to TRBJ1-5, with D perhaps matching TRBD1 (5 bases). From germline, CDR1 is LNHDA and CDR2 SQIVND (reference sequence). The CDR3 is made up of 13 amino acids. V shed 2 bases and J shed 4 bases, with 6 bases lying between them. The CDR3 here is CASSIKGNQPQHF. CDR3 nucleotides: TGTGCCAGTAGTATAAAGGGGAATCAGCCCCAGCATTTT.

The chain carries TRBV18 and TRBJ1-4; D unclear. The CDR3 extends over 14 amino acids. Trimming cost V 3 bases and J 5 bases, with 10 bases left between them. Germline assignment: CDR1 KGHSH and CDR2 LQKENI. The CDR3 bases are TGTGCCAGCTCACCTCCTTCCCTCAATGAAAAACTGTTTTTT. This gives the protein CASSPPSLNEKLFF.

V is TRBV7-9 and J is TRBJ2-7, with a possible D match to TRBD2 (5 bases). Germline CDR1 SEHNR, CDR2 FQNEAQ (reference sequence). V dropped 5 bases and J dropped 7 bases, with 12 bases sitting between them. The CDR3 totals 12 residues. This CDR3 is CASSPGYGEQYF. The CDR3 DNA sequence: TGTGCCAGCAGCCCGGGGTATGGAGAGCAGTACTTC.

Only one count was recorded for this clone. This chain joins TRBV5-1 and TRBJ2-3; 13 bases fit TRBD2. The CDR3 is 17 residues long. V lost 3 bases and J lost 2; bases outside the gene matches: 6. From germline, CDR1 is SGHRS and CDR2 YFSETQ. The CDR3 protein is CASSSGGTSGITDTQYF. The CDR3 coding sequence is TGCGCCAGCAGCTCTGGAGGGACTAGCGGGATCACAGATACGCAGTATTTT.